Sequencing of this T cell receptor beta chain was carried out in a study of beta chain features in type 1 diabetes. As for the study in general: Patients did not differ from healthy donors in age, gender or cell yield.

This clone occurred a few times. The antigen is not known. The ends lost 2 bases at V and 5 bases at J; junction bases unmatched: 9. Germline CDR1 SGHVS, CDR2 FNYEAQ. This CDR3 region has 17 residues. Regarding the study as a whole: PCR might pick shorter templates more often, in the same way for patients and controls.

What was sequenced were expressed TCRB transcripts, since all of the isolated RNA had been reverse transcribed. The assay was immunoSEQ multiplex PCR, and TCRdb's table has in-frame clones only and misses some. Of about 130,000 clones listed, approximately 9.2% are singletons. Sequenced input: central memory CD4+ T cells from blood. The V and J genes are TRBV7-6 and TRBJ2-1; 10 nucleotides align to TRBD1. The sequence derives from a young man in good health. The CDR3 DNA sequence: TGTGCCAGCAGCTTAAGAGACAGGGGGCTTCAGGACAATGAGCAGTTCTTC. This sequence encodes CASSLRDRGLQDNEQFF.